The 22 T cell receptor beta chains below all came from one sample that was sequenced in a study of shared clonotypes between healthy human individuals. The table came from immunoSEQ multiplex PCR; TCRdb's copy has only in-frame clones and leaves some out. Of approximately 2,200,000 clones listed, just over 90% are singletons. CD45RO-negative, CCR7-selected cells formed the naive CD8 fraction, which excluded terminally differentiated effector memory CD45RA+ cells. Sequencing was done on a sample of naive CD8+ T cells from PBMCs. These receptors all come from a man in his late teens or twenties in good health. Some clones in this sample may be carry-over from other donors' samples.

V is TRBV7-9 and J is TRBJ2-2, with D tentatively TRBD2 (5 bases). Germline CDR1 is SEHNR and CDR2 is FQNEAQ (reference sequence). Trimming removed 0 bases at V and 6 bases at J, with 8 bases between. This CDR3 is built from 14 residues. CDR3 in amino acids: CASSLAGAAGELFF. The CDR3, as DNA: TGTGCCAGCAGCTTAGCGGGAGCCGCCGGGGAGCTGTTTTTT.

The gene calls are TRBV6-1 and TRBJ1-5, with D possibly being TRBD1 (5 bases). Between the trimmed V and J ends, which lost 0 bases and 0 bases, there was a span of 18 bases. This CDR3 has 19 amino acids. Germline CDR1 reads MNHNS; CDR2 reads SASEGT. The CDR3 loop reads CASSEAGTGLRISNQPQHF. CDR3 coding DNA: TGTGCCAGCAGTGAAGCGGGGACGGGACTCCGGATTAGCAATCAGCCCCAGCATTTT.

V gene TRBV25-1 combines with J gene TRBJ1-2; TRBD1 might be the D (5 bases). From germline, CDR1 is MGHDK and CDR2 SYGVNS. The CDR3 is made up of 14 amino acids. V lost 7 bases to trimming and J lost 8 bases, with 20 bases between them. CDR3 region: CASTPGRGGYGYTF. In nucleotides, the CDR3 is TGTGCCAGCACGCCGGGGAGGGGAGGGTACGGCTACACCTTC.

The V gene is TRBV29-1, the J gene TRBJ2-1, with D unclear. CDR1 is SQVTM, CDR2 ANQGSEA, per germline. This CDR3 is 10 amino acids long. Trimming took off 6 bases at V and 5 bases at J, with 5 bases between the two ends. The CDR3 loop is CSVANNEQFF. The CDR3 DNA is TGCAGCGTAGCCAACAATGAGCAGTTCTTC.

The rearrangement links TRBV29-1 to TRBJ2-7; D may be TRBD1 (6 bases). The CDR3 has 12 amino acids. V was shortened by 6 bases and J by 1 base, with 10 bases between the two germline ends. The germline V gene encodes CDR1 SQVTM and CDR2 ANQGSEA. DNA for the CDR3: TGCAGCGTGAAGGACAGTTCCTACGAGCAGTACTTC. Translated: CSVKDSSYEQYF.

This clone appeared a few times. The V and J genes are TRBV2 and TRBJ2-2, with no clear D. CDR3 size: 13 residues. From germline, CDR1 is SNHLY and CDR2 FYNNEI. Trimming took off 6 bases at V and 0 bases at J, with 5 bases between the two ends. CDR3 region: CASRGANTGELFF. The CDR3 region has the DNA TGTGCCAGCAGGGGTGCGAACACCGGGGAGCTGTTTTTT.

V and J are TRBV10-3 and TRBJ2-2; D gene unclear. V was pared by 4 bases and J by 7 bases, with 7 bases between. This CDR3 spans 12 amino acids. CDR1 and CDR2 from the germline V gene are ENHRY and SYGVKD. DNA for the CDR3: TGTGCCATCAGTGCCCCGCTCGGGGAGCTGTTTTTT. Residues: CAISAPLGELFF.

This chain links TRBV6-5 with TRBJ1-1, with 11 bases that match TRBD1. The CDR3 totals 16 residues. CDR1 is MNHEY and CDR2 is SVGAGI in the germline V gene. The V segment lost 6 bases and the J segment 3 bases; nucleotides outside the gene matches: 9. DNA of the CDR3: TGTGCCAGCAGATACAAACCGGGACAGGGGGACACTGAAGCTTTCTTT. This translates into CASRYKPGQGDTEAFF.

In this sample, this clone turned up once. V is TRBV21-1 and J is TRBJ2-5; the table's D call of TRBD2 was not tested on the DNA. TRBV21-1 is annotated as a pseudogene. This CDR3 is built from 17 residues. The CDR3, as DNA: TGTGCCAGCAGCAAAAACCGGAAACGGGTCTCGGGGGAGACCCAGTACTTC. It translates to CASSKNRKRVSGETQYF.

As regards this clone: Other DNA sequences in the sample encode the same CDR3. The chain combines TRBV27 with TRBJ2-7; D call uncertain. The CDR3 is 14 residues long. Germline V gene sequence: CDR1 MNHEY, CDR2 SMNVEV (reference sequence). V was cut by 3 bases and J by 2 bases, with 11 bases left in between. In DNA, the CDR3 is TGTGCCAGCAGTTTGGTGGGATCCCCCTACGAGCAGTACTTC. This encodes CASSLVGSPYEQYF.

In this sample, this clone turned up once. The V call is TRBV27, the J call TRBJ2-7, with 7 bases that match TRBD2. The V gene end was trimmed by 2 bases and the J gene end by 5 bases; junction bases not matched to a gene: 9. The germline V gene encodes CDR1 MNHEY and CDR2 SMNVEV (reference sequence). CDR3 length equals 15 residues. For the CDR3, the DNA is TGTGCCAGCAGTTTAATGGCTAGCGGTCATGACGAGCAGTACTTC. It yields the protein CASSLMASGHDEQYF.

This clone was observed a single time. The CDR3 DNA sequence: TGTGCCAGCAGCTTATCGAGTCTAGCGGGCACGAACACCGGGGAGCTGTTTTTT. Translation: CASSLSSLAGTNTGELFF. The chain has TRBV7-9 and TRBJ2-2; TRBD2 matches at 8 bases. The CDR3 extends over 18 amino acids. The trim removed 2 bases at V and 0 bases at J, leaving 8 bases unmatched. The germline V gene has CDR1 SEHNR and CDR2 FQNEAQ (reference sequence).

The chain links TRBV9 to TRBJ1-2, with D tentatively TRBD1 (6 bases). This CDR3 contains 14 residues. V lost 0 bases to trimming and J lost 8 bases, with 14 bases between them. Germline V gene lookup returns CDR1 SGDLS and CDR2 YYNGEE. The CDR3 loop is CASSVDWGPRGYTF. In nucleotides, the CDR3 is TGTGCCAGCAGCGTAGACTGGGGGCCAAGGGGCTACACCTTC.

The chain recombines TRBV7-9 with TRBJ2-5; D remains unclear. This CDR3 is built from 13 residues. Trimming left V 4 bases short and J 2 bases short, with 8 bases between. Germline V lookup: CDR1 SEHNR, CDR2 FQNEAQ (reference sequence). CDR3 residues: CASSSGVQETQYF. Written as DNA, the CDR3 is TGTGCCAGCAGCTCTGGGGTTCAAGAGACCCAGTACTTC.

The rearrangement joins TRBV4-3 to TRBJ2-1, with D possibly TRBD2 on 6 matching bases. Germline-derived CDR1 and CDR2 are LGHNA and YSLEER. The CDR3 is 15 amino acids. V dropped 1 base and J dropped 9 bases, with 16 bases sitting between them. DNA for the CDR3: TGCGCCAGCAGCCAAGGATTGGGGGGAAGGGCTGAGCAGTTCTTC. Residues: CASSQGLGGRAEQFF.

The CDR3: CASSWGLGTSHQETQYF. The CDR3 DNA sequence: TGTGCCAGCAGCTGGGGATTAGGGACTAGTCATCAAGAGACCCAGTACTTC. The chain employs TRBV5-8 and TRBJ2-5, with 8 positions matching TRBD2. With V trimmed by 3 bases and J by 2 bases, 12 bases remained unmatched. Per germline, CDR1 SGHTS and CDR2 YDEGEE. The CDR3 contains 17 residues. Variable domain in full (rest from reference TRBV5-8 and TRBJ2-5): EAGVTQSPTHLIKTRGQQATLRCSPISGHTSVYWYQQALGLGLQFLLWYDEGEERNRGNFPPRFSGRQFPNYSSELNVNALELEDSALYLCASSWGLGTSHQETQYFGPGTRLLVL.

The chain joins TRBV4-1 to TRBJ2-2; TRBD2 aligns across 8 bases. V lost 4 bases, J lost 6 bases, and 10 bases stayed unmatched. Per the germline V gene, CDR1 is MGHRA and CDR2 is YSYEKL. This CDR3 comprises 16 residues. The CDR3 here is CASSLKPGLGPGELFF. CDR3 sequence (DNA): TGCGCCAGCAGCCTCAAACCGGGACTAGGACCCGGGGAGCTGTTTTTT.

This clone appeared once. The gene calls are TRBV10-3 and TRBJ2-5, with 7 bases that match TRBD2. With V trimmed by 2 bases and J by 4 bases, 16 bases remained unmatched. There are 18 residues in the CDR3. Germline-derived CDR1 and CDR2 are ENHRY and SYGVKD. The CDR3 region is CAISEIFGEGERGETQYF. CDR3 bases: TGTGCCATCAGTGAGATCTTTGGGGAGGGAGAGAGGGGAGAGACCCAGTACTTC.

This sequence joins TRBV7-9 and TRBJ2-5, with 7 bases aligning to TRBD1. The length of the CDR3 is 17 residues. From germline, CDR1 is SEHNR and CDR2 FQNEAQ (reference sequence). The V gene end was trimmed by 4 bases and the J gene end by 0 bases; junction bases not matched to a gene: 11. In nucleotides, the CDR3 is TGTGCCAGCAGCTCGGACTCCGGGACAGCGTACCAAGAGACCCAGTACTTC. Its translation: CASSSDSGTAYQETQYF.

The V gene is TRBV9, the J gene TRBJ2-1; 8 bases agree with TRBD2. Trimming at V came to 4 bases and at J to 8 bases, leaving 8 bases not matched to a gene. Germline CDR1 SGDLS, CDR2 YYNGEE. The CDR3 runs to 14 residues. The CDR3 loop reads CASSYWTSPDEQFF. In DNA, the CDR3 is TGTGCCAGCAGCTACTGGACTAGCCCCGATGAGCAGTTCTTC.

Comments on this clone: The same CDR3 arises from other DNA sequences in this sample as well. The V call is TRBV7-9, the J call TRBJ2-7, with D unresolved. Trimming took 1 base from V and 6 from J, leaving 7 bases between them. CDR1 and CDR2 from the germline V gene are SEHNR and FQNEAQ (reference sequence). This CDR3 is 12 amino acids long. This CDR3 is CASSLGTAEQYF. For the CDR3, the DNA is TGTGCCAGCAGCTTAGGCACAGCCGAGCAGTACTTC.

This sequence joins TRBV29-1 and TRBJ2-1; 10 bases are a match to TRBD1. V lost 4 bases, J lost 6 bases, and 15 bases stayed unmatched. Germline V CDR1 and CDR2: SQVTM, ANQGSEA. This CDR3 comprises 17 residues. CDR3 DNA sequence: TGCAGCGTTGTTCTCGGGACAGGGGTAAAGGAGCCCAATGAGCAGTTCTTC. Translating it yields CSVVLGTGVKEPNEQFF.